A selection of T cell receptor beta chains follows, all from one sample in a study of shared clonotypes between healthy human individuals. TCRdb keeps only in-frame clones here, not all; method: immunoSEQ multiplex PCR. This table has about 960,000 clones, roughly 72% appearing once. Source material: memory CD4+ T cells sorted from blood. The origin of the receptors is a man aged 18 to 35 in good health. The CDR3 runs from the conserved cysteine through the conserved F or W.

V	J	CDR3
TRBV19	TRBJ2-5	CASSTSDQYQETQYF
TRBV6-5	TRBJ1-5	CASSLNPNQPQHF
TRBV28	TRBJ2-7	CASSLILSTYEQYF
TRBV4-3	TRBJ2-5	CASSQAGGPQETQYF
TRBV10-3	TRBJ2-7	CAISVGTEGLKQYF
TRBV14	TRBJ1-1	CASSQDRRTEAFF
TRBV6-1	TRBJ1-5	CASSEHIGKDQPQHF
TRBV29-1	TRBJ2-1	CSVTGASEQFF
TRBV2	TRBJ1-2	CASSGTAGGYGYTF
TRBV7-2	TRBJ2-7	CASSPDRVYGYEQYF
TRBV6-1	TRBJ1-6	CASTPREHLGSPLHF
TRBV2	TRBJ1-4	CASATGTGDIATNEKLFF
TRBV14	TRBJ2-5	CASSPLGGTGETQYF
TRBV27	TRBJ2-1	CASSGSLLAWGEQFF
TRBV11-2	TRBJ1-5	CASSLGSGSPQHF
TRBV28	TRBJ1-1	CASSFIGEAFF
TRBV5-6	TRBJ1-2	CASSPGTGGHNYGYTF
TRBV27	TRBJ1-2	CASSLAGVGYTF
TRBV4-2	TRBJ2-5	CASSHGDSQETQYF
TRBV4-1	TRBJ1-2	CASSQDVTGYYGYTF
TRBV4-3	TRBJ1-5	CASSQERQSNQPQHF
TRBV6-1	TRBJ1-1	CASRLRGNTEAFF
TRBV4-1	TRBJ2-5	CASSRDITGSGETQYF
TRBV9	TRBJ2-3	CASSTDSSSTDTQYF
TRBV30	TRBJ1-6	CAWSEQGNSPLHF
TRBV7-2	TRBJ1-5	CASSRGNSNQPQHF
TRBV21-1	TRBJ2-7	CASSKYPGGTTREQYF
TRBV5-1	TRBJ1-1	CASRRGGQGNLNTEAFF
TRBV7-8	TRBJ2-6	CASSSATGSGANVLTF
TRBV10-3	TRBJ2-5	CAISPSNPGKTQYF
TRBV11-2	TRBJ2-3	CASSLGGDTQYF
TRBV5-1	TRBJ2-3	CASSYGGADTQYF
TRBV15	TRBJ2-7	CATSRDRVSSYEQYF
TRBV30	TRBJ2-3	CAWSPPWTSGATDTQYF
TRBV6-5	TRBJ1-2	CASSEGWGNYGYTF
TRBV5-8	TRBJ1-5	CASSYGTGGQPQHF
TRBV6-1	TRBJ1-1	CASSNREANTEAFF
TRBV6-5	TRBJ1-1	CASSYVGPNTEAFF
TRBV27	TRBJ2-2	CASSVFGSGELFF
TRBV5-5	TRBJ2-7	CASSSTGAYGYEQYF
TRBV7-8	TRBJ1-5	CASSPSQNQPQHF